The clone carrying this T cell receptor (beta chain) was seen a single time. TCR beta CDR3 region amplification was performed from RNA transcripts. An initial round of RT-PCR targeting the TCR CDR3 relied on the HTBI primer set. TCRdb called the multiplex PCR reads again in MiXCR, with one record for every CDR3 protein. The sample shows roughly 300,000 distinct CDR3 sequences, 25% to 30% of them seen only once. These data originate in a study of T cells in Graves' hyperthyroidism and ophthalmopathy. This CDR3 contains 16 residues. The V and J ends lost 5 bases and 0 bases, in that order; junction bases with no gene match: 6.

Sequencing was done on a sample of blood. This clonotype originated in a middle-aged man with Graves' hyperthyroidism that later progressed to Graves' ophthalmopathy. The V call is TRBV12-3 or TRBV12-4, the J call TRBJ2-7; TRBD2 aligns across 11 bases. CDR3 coding DNA: TGTGCCAGCAGTCGGCGACTAGCGGGAAGCTCCTACGAGCAGTACTTC. It yields the protein CASSRRLAGSSYEQYF.